This T cell receptor (beta chain) was recovered during a study of cytomegalovirus exposure and HLA in healthy donors. Findings of the study overall: Some V segments (TRBV6-2 and TRBV6-3 among them) were excluded as indistinguishable. A few chains tied to CMV proved CMV antigen-specific in vitro. A later analysis found that most CMV-associated TCR beta chains appeared HLA-restricted.

Donors were nominally healthy when sampled, though unrecorded immune exposures were likely. The CDR3 length is 16 residues. Germline V gene data show CDR1 as SEHNR and CDR2 as FQNEAQ (reference sequence). The J segment lost 6 bases and the V segment lost 4 bases, leaving 13 bases of the junction unmatched. This clone was counted a few times. The antigen is not known. The study ran its PCR with 60 Vbeta and 13 Jbeta primers. Sequenced by immunoSEQ multiplex PCR; TCRdb stores in-frame clones only, minus some. The table lists 130,000 or so clones, just under 75% of them singletons. The rearrangement joins TRBV7-9 to TRBJ1-2, with 8 bases fitting TRBD1. Sequenced input: PBMCs. This TCR came from a man aged 35-49 years in good health and CMV-seropositive. CDR3 nucleotides: TGTGCCAGCAGCTCGATACTAGGGGTGGACAGGGATGGCTACACCTTC. It yields the protein CASSSILGVDRDGYTF.